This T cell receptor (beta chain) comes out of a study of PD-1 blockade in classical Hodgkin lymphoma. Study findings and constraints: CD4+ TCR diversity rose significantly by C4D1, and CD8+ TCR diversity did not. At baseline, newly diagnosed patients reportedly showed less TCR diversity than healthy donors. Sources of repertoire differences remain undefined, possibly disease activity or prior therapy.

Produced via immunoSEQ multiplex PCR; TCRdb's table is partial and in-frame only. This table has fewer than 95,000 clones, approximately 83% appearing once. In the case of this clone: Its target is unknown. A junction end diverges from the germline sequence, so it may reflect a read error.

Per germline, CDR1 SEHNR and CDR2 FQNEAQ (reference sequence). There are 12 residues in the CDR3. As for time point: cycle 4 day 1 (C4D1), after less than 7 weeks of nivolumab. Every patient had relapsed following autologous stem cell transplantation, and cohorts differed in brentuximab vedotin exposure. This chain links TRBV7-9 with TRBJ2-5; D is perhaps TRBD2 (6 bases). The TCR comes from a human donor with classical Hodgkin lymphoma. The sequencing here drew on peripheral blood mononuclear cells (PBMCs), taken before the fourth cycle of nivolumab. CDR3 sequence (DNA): TGTGCCACCAGCTCTGCGGGGGAGACCCAGTACTTC. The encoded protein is CATSSAGETQYF.